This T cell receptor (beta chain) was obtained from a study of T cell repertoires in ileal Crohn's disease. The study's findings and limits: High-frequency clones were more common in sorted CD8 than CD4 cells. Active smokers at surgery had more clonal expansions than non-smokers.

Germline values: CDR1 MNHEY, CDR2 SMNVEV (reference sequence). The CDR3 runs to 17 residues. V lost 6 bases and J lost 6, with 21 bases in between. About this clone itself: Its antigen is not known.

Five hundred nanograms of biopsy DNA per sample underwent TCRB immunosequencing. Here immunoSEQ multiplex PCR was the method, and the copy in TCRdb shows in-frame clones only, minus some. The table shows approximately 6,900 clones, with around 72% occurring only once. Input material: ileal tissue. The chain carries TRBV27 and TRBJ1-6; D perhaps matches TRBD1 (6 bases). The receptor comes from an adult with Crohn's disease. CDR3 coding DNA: TGTGCCAGCAGACGCTCCCTAACAGGGATGAGTAATTCACCCCTCCACTTT. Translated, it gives CASRRSLTGMSNSPLHF.